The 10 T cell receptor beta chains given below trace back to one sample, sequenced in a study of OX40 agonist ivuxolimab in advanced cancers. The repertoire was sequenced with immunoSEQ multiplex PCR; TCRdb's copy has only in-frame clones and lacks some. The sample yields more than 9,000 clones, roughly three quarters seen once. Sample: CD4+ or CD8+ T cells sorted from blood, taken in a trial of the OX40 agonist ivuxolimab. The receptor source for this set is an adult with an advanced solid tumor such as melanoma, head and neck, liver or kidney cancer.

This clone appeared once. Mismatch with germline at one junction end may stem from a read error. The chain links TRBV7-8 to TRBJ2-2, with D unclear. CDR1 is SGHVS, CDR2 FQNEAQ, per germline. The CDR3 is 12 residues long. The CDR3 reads CSVRALAGELFF. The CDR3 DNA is TGCTCGGTTAGGGCCTTAGCCGGGGAGCTGTTTTTT.

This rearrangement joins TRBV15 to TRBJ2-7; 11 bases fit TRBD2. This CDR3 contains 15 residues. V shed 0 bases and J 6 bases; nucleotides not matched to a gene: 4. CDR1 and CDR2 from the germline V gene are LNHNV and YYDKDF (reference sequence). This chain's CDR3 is CATSRDRGLAAEQYF. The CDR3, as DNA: TGTGCCACCAGCAGAGATAGGGGACTAGCGGCCGAGCAGTACTTC.

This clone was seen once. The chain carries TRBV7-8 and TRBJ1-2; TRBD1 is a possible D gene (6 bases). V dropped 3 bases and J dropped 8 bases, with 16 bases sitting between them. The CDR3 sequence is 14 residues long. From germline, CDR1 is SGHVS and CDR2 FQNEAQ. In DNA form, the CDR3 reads TGTGCCAGCAGCTTGGACAGAGGGGGGTCGGGCTACACCTTC. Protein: CASSLDRGGSGYTF.

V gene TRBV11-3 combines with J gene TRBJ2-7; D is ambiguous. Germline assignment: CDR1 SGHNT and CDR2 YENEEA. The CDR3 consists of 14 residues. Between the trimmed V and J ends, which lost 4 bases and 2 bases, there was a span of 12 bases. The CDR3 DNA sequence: TGTGCCAGCAGCTCTCTGACGCGGACCTACGAGCAGTACTTC. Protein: CASSSLTRTYEQYF.

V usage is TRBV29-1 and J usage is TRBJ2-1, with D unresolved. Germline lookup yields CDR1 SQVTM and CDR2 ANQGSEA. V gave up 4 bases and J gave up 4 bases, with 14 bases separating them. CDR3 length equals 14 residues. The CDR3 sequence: CSVVFRHRYNEQFF. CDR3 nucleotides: TGCAGCGTTGTTTTCCGACACCGGTACAATGAGCAGTTCTTC.

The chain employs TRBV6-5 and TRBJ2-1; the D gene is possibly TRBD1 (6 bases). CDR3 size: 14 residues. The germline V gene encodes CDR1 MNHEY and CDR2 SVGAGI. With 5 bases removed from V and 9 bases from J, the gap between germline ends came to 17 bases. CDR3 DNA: TGTGCCAGCAGTCCATCCTCCACAGGGAGTGAGCAGTTCTTC. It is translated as CASSPSSTGSEQFF.

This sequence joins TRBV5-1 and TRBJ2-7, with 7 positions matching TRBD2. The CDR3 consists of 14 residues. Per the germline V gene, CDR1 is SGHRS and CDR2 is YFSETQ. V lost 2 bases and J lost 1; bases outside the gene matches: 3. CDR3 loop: CASSFGLGSYEQYF. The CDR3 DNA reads TGCGCCAGCAGCTTCGGACTAGGTTCCTACGAGCAGTACTTC.

The CDR3: CASSPRGGYEQYF. The CDR3 nucleotides read TGTGCCAGCAGTCCCCGGGGAGGCTACGAGCAGTACTTC. The chain combines TRBV27 with TRBJ2-7; TRBD2 is a possible D gene (6 bases). Trimming removed 5 bases from V and 3 bases from J, with 11 bases in between. Germline CDR1 reads MNHEY; CDR2 reads SMNVEV (reference sequence). The CDR3 has 13 amino acids.

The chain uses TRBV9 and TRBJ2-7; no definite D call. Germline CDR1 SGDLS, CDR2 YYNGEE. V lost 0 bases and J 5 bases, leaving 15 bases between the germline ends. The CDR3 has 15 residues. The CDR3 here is CASSVAGTLPNEQYF. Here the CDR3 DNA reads TGTGCCAGCAGCGTAGCTGGTACACTACCCAACGAGCAGTACTTC.

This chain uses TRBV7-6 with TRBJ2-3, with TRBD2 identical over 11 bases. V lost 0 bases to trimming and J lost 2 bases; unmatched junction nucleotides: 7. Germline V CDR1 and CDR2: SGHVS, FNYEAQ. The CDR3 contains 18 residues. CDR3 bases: TGTGCCAGCAGCTTAGCGGGGGGGACTAGCGGTCACACAGATACGCAGTATTTT. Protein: CASSLAGGTSGHTDTQYF.